The rows below give T cell receptor beta chains drawn from one sample of a study of spatial heterogeneity in lung cancer. TCRdb analysed the 5' RACE reads with MiXCR anew, one entry per CDR3 protein. The sample includes 11,000 to 15,000 distinct CDR3 sequences, roughly 9.1% of them seen just once. The sample here was PBMCs, taken at surgery. These receptors came from a male donor with early-stage non-small cell lung cancer. Each CDR3 is given with its conserved first and last residue. The order of the fields is V gene, D gene, clone size, J gene, CDR3 DNA, CDR3 protein. A D gene is named only where the DNA matches it firmly. Clone size is stated in some rows and not others, as once, few, many or a class when expanded.

TRBV30	TRBD2	many	TRBJ2-1	TGTGCCTGGAGTGTAGCCCCTCCGGGACTAGCGGGGTCGAGCTCCTACAATGAGCAGTTCTTC	CAWSVAPPGLAGSSSYNEQFF
TRBV27	NA	many	TRBJ1-1	TGTGCCAGCAGTTCAAGACAGGTTGGGGGCACTGAAGCTTTCTTT	CASSSRQVGGTEAFF
TRBV29-1	NA	many	TRBJ2-5	TGCAGCGTCTCCGGTTTGCAAGAGACCCAGTACTTC	CSVSGLQETQYF
TRBV7-2	NA	many	TRBJ1-1	TGTGCCAGCAGCCTCATGGGTGCGAACACTGAAGCTTTCTTT	CASSLMGANTEAFF
TRBV19	TRBD2	many	TRBJ2-4	TGTGCCAGTAGTATACGGGAGCGGGAGGGCCGGTTAGCCAAAAACATTCAGTACTTC	CASSIREREGRLAKNIQYF
TRBV6-2/TRBV6-3	TRBD2	NA	TRBJ2-7	TGTGCCAGCACCTTTATCCCTCCTTCTAGCGGGAAGGCGTACGAGCAGTACTTC	CASTFIPPSSGKAYEQYF
TRBV12-3/TRBV12-4	NA	many	TRBJ2-1	TGTGCCAGCAATTTCGGCGGGTTTGAGCAGTTCTTC	CASNFGGFEQFF
TRBV28	NA	medium-sized	TRBJ2-3	TGTGCCAGCATGATCGAGGGGCTGCCAACTAGCACAGATACGCAGTATTTT	CASMIEGLPTSTDTQYF
TRBV5-1	TRBD1	many	TRBJ1-1	TGCGCCAGCAGCGCCCGGACAGGGCAGGGTAACACTGAAGCTTTCTTT	CASSARTGQGNTEAFF
TRBV2	NA	NA	TRBJ1-5	TGTGCCAGCAGTGAGTCAGGGCTCGAGATTTGGCCCCAGCATTTT	CASSESGLEIWPQHF
TRBV18	NA	many	TRBJ1-5	TGTGCCAGCTCACCTTTTCGGGAGCGGCGTCAGCCCCAGCATTTT	CASSPFRERRQPQHF
TRBV7-9	NA	NA	TRBJ2-1	TGTGCCAGCAGCTTCGGGGGAGAATTCTACAATGAGCAGTTCTTC	CASSFGGEFYNEQFF
TRBV29-1	NA	many	TRBJ2-7	TGCAGCGTTGATTGGGGGCGGGGTGAGCAGTACTTC	CSVDWGRGEQYF
TRBV6-5	TRBD2	many	TRBJ2-3	TGTGCCAGTAAAACTAGCGGGAGCACAGATACGCAGTATTTT	CASKTSGSTDTQYF
TRBV5-1	TRBD2	many	TRBJ2-2	TGCGCCAGCAGCGGCGGACTAGCGGGAGTCTTCGGGGAGCTGTTTTTT	CASSGGLAGVFGELFF
TRBV13	NA	many	TRBJ2-7	TGTGCCAGCAGGGAACAGGGGAGGAAGGACGAGCAGTACTTC	CASREQGRKDEQYF
TRBV10-3	TRBD1	many	TRBJ1-1	TGTGCCATCAGTGAGGGACAGGGACACACTGAAGCTTTCTTT	CAISEGQGHTEAFF
TRBV2	NA	many	TRBJ2-7	TGTGCCAGCAGTGAGATGGGGGGTAGAGACGAGCAGTACTTC	CASSEMGGRDEQYF
TRBV7-6	TRBD2	many	TRBJ2-3	TGTGCCAGCAGCTTACTCCTAGCGGGAGGGCCTGGAGATACGCAGTATTTT	CASSLLLAGGPGDTQYF
TRBV20-1	NA	many	TRBJ1-6	TGCAGTGCTAGAAGGGTGGGGGCCAATAATTCACCCCTCCACTTT	CSARRVGANNSPLHF
TRBV12-3/TRBV12-4	NA	NA	TRBJ1-1	TGTGCCAGCAGTCGAGACGGGGGGCTCACTGAAGCTTTCTTT	CASSRDGGLTEAFF
TRBV7-9	NA	many	TRBJ2-5	TGTGCCAGCCAATCTATGGGACTCCCGGGAGAGGGTGAGACCCAGTACTTC	CASQSMGLPGEGETQYF
TRBV20-1	TRBD2	many	TRBJ2-3	TGCAGTGCGGCCCCTAGCCTAGCGGCCGCCACAGATACGCAGTATTTT	CSAAPSLAAATDTQYF
TRBV10-3	TRBD1	many	TRBJ2-5	TGTGCCATCAGTCCTGGACAGGTCCAAGAGACCCAGTACTTC	CAISPGQVQETQYF
TRBV20-1	NA	NA	TRBJ1-5	TGCAGTGCTAGTAGAGGAACTCAGCCCCAGCATTTT	CSASRGTQPQHF
TRBV9	NA	many	TRBJ2-7	TGTGCCAGCAGCGCGGGACCGACCTACGAGCAGTACTTC	CASSAGPTYEQYF
TRBV7-3	TRBD2	NA	TRBJ2-1	TGTGCCAGCAGCTTAGGAACTAGCGAGGCTTACAATGAGCAGTTCTTC	CASSLGTSEAYNEQFF
TRBV12-3/TRBV12-4	NA	medium-sized	TRBJ1-4	TGTGCCAGCAGACCCCGCGGGGGAGAGGGTGAAAAACTGTTTTTT	CASRPRGGEGEKLFF
TRBV7-3	NA	many	TRBJ2-2	TGTGCCAGCAGCTTCCGCCATCTTGACAGCGAGAACACCGGGGAGCTGTTTTTT	CASSFRHLDSENTGELFF
TRBV11-2	TRBD2	many	TRBJ2-5	TGTGCCAGCAGCTTTCTAGCGGGAGGGCCAAAGACCCAGTACTTC	CASSFLAGGPKTQYF
TRBV29-1	TRBD1	NA	TRBJ1-4	TGCAGCGTCGGGCGGACAGGGGGCCTTGAAAAACTGTTTTTT	CSVGRTGGLEKLFF
TRBV19	NA	NA	TRBJ2-4	TGTGCCAGTAGCTTCCGACGTAATTACGGACACCCCAAAGGGAGTCAGTACATTCAGTACTTC	CASSFRRNYGHPKGSQYIQYF
TRBV29-1	TRBD2	many	TRBJ2-2	TGCAGCGTTGAATCAGCGGGAGTCAGCGGGGAGCTGTTTTTT	CSVESAGVSGELFF
TRBV6-5	TRBD2	many	TRBJ2-3	TGTGCCAGCAGGGGGGGACTAGGCACAGATACGCAGTATTTT	CASRGGLGTDTQYF
TRBV19	TRBD1	many	TRBJ2-3	TGTGCCAGTAGCCACCTCCCGGGGACAGGTAGCACAGATACGCAGTATTTT	CASSHLPGTGSTDTQYF
TRBV5-6	TRBD2	NA	TRBJ2-1	TGTGCCAGCAGCTCCGGACTAGCGTCCAGGGGGTACAATGAGCAGTTCTTC	CASSSGLASRGYNEQFF
TRBV5-1	NA	medium-sized	TRBJ2-7	TGCGCCAGCAGCCCCCCGGGACACGCGTCATATGAGGAGCAGTACTTC	CASSPPGHASYEEQYF
TRBV24-1	TRBD1	medium-sized	TRBJ2-7	TGTGCCACCAGCCTAACAGGGACCCCAGGGGGCGAGCAGTACTTC	CATSLTGTPGGEQYF
TRBV20-1	NA	many	TRBJ2-5	TGCAGTGCTACCTACAGGGATCAAGAGACCCAGTACTTC	CSATYRDQETQYF
TRBV6-5	NA	many	TRBJ1-5	TGTGCCAGCAGGCAGGGGCTTAATCAGCCCCAGCATTTT	CASRQGLNQPQHF
TRBV20-1	NA	many	TRBJ2-7	TGCAGTGCTAGAGATTTGAGGGGTCCGTTCTACGAGCAGTACTTC	CSARDLRGPFYEQYF
TRBV4-1	NA	many	TRBJ2-7	TGCGCCAGGCAGACCCCGGACCCCTACGAGCAGTACTTC	CARQTPDPYEQYF
TRBV6-1	NA	many	TRBJ2-7	TGTGCCAGCAGCCAGATTTACGAGCAGTACTTC	CASSQIYEQYF
TRBV15	TRBD2	NA	TRBJ2-3	TGTGCCACCAGCAGAGATATTTGGGGGACTACGGTTGCAGATACGCAGTATTTT	CATSRDIWGTTVADTQYF
TRBV6-5	NA	medium-sized	TRBJ2-6	TGTGCCAGCAGTTTAGTAGCTGGGGCCAACGTCCTGACTTTC	CASSLVAGANVLTF
TRBV10-3	NA	NA	TRBJ2-3	TGTGCCATCAGTGAAAGGGATACGCAGTATTTT	CAISERDTQYF
TRBV6-1	TRBD1	many	TRBJ2-7	TGTGCCAGCAGTCCCGACACAGGGGGCGAGCAGTACTTC	CASSPDTGGEQYF
TRBV28	TRBD1	many	TRBJ2-3	TGTGCCAGCAGTCCCGAAGACAGGGCCGAAGATACGCAGTATTTT	CASSPEDRAEDTQYF
TRBV19	NA	many	TRBJ2-7	TGTGCCAGTAGTATCTCGTCCGTGGGAGCTGACGAGCAGTACTTC	CASSISSVGADEQYF
TRBV19	NA	many	TRBJ1-5	TGTGCCAGTGGGAAGGGGACAAGCAATCAGCCCCAGCATTTT	CASGKGTSNQPQHF
TRBV7-3	NA	few	TRBJ1-1	TGTGCCAGTGCTCCAAAGCTCGGGGGTGAAGCTTTCTTT	CASAPKLGGEAFF
TRBV10-3	NA	NA	TRBJ1-1	TGTGCCATCACCGTCTCAGGGGATGGCACTGAAGCTTTCTTT	CAITVSGDGTEAFF
TRBV30	TRBD2	many	TRBJ2-7	TGTGCCTGGAGTCCAACCGGGACTAGCGGGCTGCCTCAGTACTTC	CAWSPTGTSGLPQYF
TRBV27	TRBD2	many	TRBJ2-3	TGTGCCAGCAGTGAGCGGGGCCAATTCACAGATACGCAGTATTTT	CASSERGQFTDTQYF
TRBV5-5	NA	many	TRBJ1-1	TGTGCCAGCAGCCCGGACCGACGGACGCGCCGGTGG	CASSPDRRTRRW
TRBV28	NA	many	TRBJ2-1	TGTGCCAGCAGTTTAAATCTAGCCAGTGGTTACAATGAGCAGTTCTTC	CASSLNLASGYNEQFF
TRBV7-2	TRBD1	few	TRBJ2-4	TGTGCCAGCAGCTTACTCGCAGGGGGCACCAAAAACATTCAGTACTTC	CASSLLAGGTKNIQYF
TRBV27	NA	NA	TRBJ2-1	TGTGCCAGCAGTTTCTACCGAGGGAATGAGCAGTTCTTC	CASSFYRGNEQFF
TRBV6-2/TRBV6-3	NA	medium-sized	TRBJ2-4	TGTGCCAGCAGTGAATTCCGCTCGGGAGCCAAAAACATTCAGTACTTC	CASSEFRSGAKNIQYF
TRBV12-3/TRBV12-4	NA	many	TRBJ2-1	TGTGCCAGCACGGGGGACAATGAGCAGTTCTTC	CASTGDNEQFF